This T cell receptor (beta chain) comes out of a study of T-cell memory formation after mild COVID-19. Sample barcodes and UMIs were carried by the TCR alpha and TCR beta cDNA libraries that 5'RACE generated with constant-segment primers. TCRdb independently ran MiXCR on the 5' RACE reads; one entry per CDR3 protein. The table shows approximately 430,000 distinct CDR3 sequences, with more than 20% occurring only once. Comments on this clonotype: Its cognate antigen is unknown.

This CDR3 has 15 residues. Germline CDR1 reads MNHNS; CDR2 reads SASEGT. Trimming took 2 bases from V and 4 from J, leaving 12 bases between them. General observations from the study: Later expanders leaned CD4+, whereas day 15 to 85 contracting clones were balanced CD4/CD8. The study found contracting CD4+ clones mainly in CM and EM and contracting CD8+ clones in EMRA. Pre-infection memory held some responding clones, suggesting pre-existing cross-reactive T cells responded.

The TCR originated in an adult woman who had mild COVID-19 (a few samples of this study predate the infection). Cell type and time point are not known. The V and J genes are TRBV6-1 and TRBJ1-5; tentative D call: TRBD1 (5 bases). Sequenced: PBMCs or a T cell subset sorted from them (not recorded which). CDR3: CASSEMGPSNQPQHF. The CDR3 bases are TGTGCCAGCAGTGAAATGGGGCCTTCTAATCAGCCCCAGCATTTT.